The clone carrying this TCR beta chain was detected ten times or more. Its target is not known. This specimen belongs to a study of CD8 T cells in ankylosing spondylitis. Study-level points and caveats: From matched ankylosing spondylitis synovial fluid, disease-linked clones were reportedly recovered at significantly enriched levels. It appeared that ankylosing spondylitis blood was characterized by a TCR beta motif of under ten highly homologous variants. Certain motif variants had earlier been reported in reactive arthritis synovial fluid and blood.

Molecular-barcoded quantitative 5'-RACE produced these TCR beta libraries. TCRdb re-analysed the 5' RACE reads in MiXCR, keeping a single row per CDR3 protein. This sample carries some 130,000 distinct CDR3 sequences, around 15% of them seen once, and the ten largest clones take 2.5% to 3.5%. The ends were cut back, 5 bases at V and 7 bases at J, with 14 bases in the middle. CDR1 and CDR2 from the germline V gene are SQVTM and ANQGSEA. CDR3 length: 12 residues. J is TRBJ2-5 and V is TRBV29-1; D possibly corresponds to TRBD2 (5 bases). This TCR was sampled from a female donor with ankylosing spondylitis or in good health (not recorded which). Material for sequencing was blood, either unsorted or a sorted T cell fraction (not recorded which). In nucleotides, the CDR3 is TGCAGCGTTCAGACGGTACGGGGGACCCAGTACTTC. Amino acid sequence: CSVQTVRGTQYF.